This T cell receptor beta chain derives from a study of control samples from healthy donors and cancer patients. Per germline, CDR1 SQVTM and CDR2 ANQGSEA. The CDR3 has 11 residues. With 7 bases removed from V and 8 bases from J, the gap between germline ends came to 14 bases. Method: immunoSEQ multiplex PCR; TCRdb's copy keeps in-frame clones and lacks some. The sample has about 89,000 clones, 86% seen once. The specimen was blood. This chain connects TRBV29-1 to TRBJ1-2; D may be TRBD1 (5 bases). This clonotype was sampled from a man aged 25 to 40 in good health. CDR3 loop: CSGHEGRGYTF. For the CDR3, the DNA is TGCAGCGGCCACGAGGGGCGAGGCTACACCTTC.